This entry lists 8 T cell receptor beta chains sequenced from one sample in a study of beta chain features in type 1 diabetes. All of the isolated RNA was reverse transcribed, so expressed TCRB transcripts were sequenced. Only in-frame clones appear in the TCRdb table, and some are missing; sequencing was by immunoSEQ multiplex PCR. The sample has 970,000 or so clones, 15% to 20% seen once. Input material: naive CD4+ T cells from blood. The receptors were gathered from a woman younger than 35 in good health.

J is TRBJ1-1 and V is TRBV9, with D unclear. V lost 0 bases to trimming and J lost 1 base, with 10 bases between them. The CDR3 is 15 amino acids. From germline, CDR1 is SGDLS and CDR2 YYNGEE. Here the CDR3 DNA reads TGTGCCAGCAGCGTAGCCCCGGGCCCGAACACTGAAGCTTTCTTT. The encoded protein is CASSVAPGPNTEAFF.

This clone appeared a single time. The V gene is TRBV9, the J gene TRBJ1-1; no firm D call. The V gene's germline CDR1 is SGDLS and CDR2 YYNGEE. The CDR3 has 13 amino acids. V lost 1 base and J lost 6, with 10 bases in between. The DNA of the CDR3 is TGTGCCAGCAGCGTATCTAGGGAGTCTGAAGCTTTCTTT. The encoded protein is CASSVSRESEAFF.

A few counts support this clone. This CDR3 is also generated by other DNA sequences in the sample. The V gene is TRBV5-4, the J gene TRBJ2-3; D remains unclear. This CDR3 is built from 12 residues. The V end lost 3 bases, the J end lost 3 bases, and 5 bases lay between the germline ends. Germline V gives CDR1 SGHNT, CDR2 YYREEE (reference sequence). CDR3 DNA sequence: TGTGCCAGCAGCTCACCGACAGATACGCAGTATTTT. Protein product: CASSSPTDTQYF. The whole variable domain, remainder taken from reference TRBV5-4 and TRBJ2-3, is ETGVTQSPTHLIKTRGQQVTLRCSSQSGHNTVSWYQQALGQGPQFIFQYYREEENGRGNFPPRFSGLQFPNYSSELNVNALELDDSALYLCASSSPTDTQYFGPGTRLTVL.

This clone turned up a few times. The chain has TRBV4-2 and TRBJ2-2, with D unresolved. This CDR3 spans 14 amino acids. Germline V gene data show CDR1 as LGHNA and CDR2 as YNFKEQ. The V end was cut by 0 bases, the J end by 6 bases, with 8 bases between. The CDR3 DNA is TGTGCCAGCAGCCAAGATTGGAGATCCGGGGAGCTGTTTTTT. Its translation is CASSQDWRSGELFF.

This sequence joins TRBV27 and TRBJ1-5; TRBD1 matches 9 bases. CDR1 MNHEY and CDR2 SMNVEV come from the germline V gene (reference sequence). J lost 2 bases, V lost 7 bases, and 6 bases had no gene match. This CDR3 is 15 amino acids long. The CDR3 loop reads CASKLQGAGNQPQHF. For the CDR3, the DNA is TGTGCCAGCAAGCTACAGGGGGCAGGCAATCAGCCCCAGCATTTT.

This clone was seen only a few times. The genes are TRBV4-1 and TRBJ1-1, with D possibly being TRBD1 (5 bases). The CDR3 totals 13 residues. Trimming left V 10 bases short and J 6 bases short, with 18 bases between. Per the germline V gene, CDR1 is MGHRA and CDR2 is YSYEKL. CDR3 nucleotides: TGCGCCACCCGAGGGGAGGGGTCCGCTGAAGCTTTCTTT. This codes for CATRGEGSAEAFF.

V and J are TRBV27 and TRBJ2-2; no definite D call. This CDR3 has 14 amino acids. Looked up from germline, CDR1 is MNHEY and CDR2 is SMNVEV (reference sequence). Trimming cost V 2 bases and J 1 base, with 5 bases left between them. In nucleotides, the CDR3 is TGTGCCAGCAGTTTACTGCAGAACACCGGGGAGCTGTTTTTT. Its protein product is CASSLLQNTGELFF.

This clone was picked up many times. The rearrangement uses TRBV23-1 and TRBJ2-3; no definite D call. Being an ORF, TRBV23-1 has a function that is uncertain. This CDR3 region has 15 residues. Trimming left V 0 bases short and J 2 bases short, with 9 bases between. CDR3 DNA sequence: TGCGCCAGCAGTCAATCTCGGGTCTTCACAGATACGCAGTATTTT. Residues: CASSQSRVFTDTQYF.